A single sample gave rise to the 22 T cell receptor beta chains below, sequenced in a study of neoadjuvant anti-PD-1 for oral cavity cancer. TCRdb's copy holds only in-frame clones and misses some; the assay was immunoSEQ multiplex PCR. The data hold roughly 13,000 clones, with about 71% observed a single time. The sample here was PBMCs, taken before nivolumab (anti-PD-1) treatment. These receptors all come from a person aged 35-79 years with oral cavity squamous cell carcinoma.

In its sample, this clone was seen once. This chain uses TRBV5-1 with TRBJ1-3, with 11 bases aligning to TRBD1. The junction had 7 bases not matched to a gene; V was cut back by 1 base and J by 1 base. From germline, CDR1 is SGHRS and CDR2 YFSETQ. The CDR3 spans 18 residues. CDR3 sequence (DNA): TGCGCCAGCAGCTTGCCAGGACAGGGGGCCCTATCTGGAAACACCATATATTTT. It is translated as CASSLPGQGALSGNTIYF.

V gene TRBV11-2 combines with J gene TRBJ2-7, with D hard to call. The length of the CDR3 is 12 residues. V shed 1 base and J shed 5 bases, with 6 bases lying between them. The V gene's germline CDR1 is SGHAT and CDR2 FQNNGV. The CDR3 DNA sequence: TGTGCCAGCAGCTTAGGGGGTCACGAGCAGTACTTC. It is translated as CASSLGGHEQYF.

J is TRBJ2-7 and V is TRBV5-1; TRBD2 aligns across 8 bases. V gave up 7 bases and J gave up 2 bases; unmatched junction bases: 14. Germline lookup yields CDR1 SGHRS and CDR2 YFSETQ. This CDR3 has 16 amino acids. In nucleotides, the CDR3 is TGCGCCAGCGGGGGCCTGAGCGGGAGTAGAACCTACGAGCAGTACTTC. It codes for CASGGLSGSRTYEQYF.

This sequence joins TRBV27 and TRBJ1-4; 9 bases agree with TRBD1. This CDR3 spans 16 amino acids. V dropped 2 bases and J dropped 8; count of bases not matched to a gene: 9. Germline V gene lookup returns CDR1 MNHEY and CDR2 SMNVEV (reference sequence). CDR3 loop: CASSLGVGTGNEKLFF. CDR3 coding DNA: TGTGCCAGCAGTTTAGGGGTTGGGACAGGGAACGAAAAACTGTTTTTT. Complete variable domain (other parts from reference TRBV27 and TRBJ1-4): EAQVTQNPRYLITVTGKKLTVTCSQNMNHEYMSWYRQDPGLGLRQIYYSMNVEVTDKGDVPEGYKVSRKEKRNFPLILESPSPNQTSLYFCASSLGVGTGNEKLFFGSGTQLSVL.

This clone was seen a single time. The chain is built from TRBV7-8 and TRBJ1-5, with D possibly being TRBD1 (5 bases). V lost 5 bases, J lost 4 bases, and 15 bases lay in between. Germline V gene lookup returns CDR1 SGHVS and CDR2 FQNEAQ. The CDR3 runs 15 residues. This CDR3 is CASSEPGKANQPQHF. CDR3 coding DNA: TGTGCCAGCAGCGAACCAGGGAAAGCGAATCAGCCCCAGCATTTT.

This CDR3 reads CASSLEGIVSEETQYF. The CDR3 coding sequence is TGTGCCAGCAGCTTGGAGGGGATTGTGTCGGAAGAGACCCAGTACTTC. The chain couples TRBV5-6 to TRBJ2-5, with D possibly TRBD1 on 5 matching bases. The ends were cut back, 0 bases at V and 3 bases at J, with 15 bases in the middle. Looked up from germline, CDR1 is SGHDT and CDR2 is YYEEEE. The CDR3 is made up of 16 amino acids.

This rearrangement joins TRBV9 to TRBJ1-4, with a weak D call TRBD1 (5 bases). Germline V gives CDR1 SGDLS, CDR2 YYNGEE. Trimming shortened V by 5 bases and J by 5 bases, and 10 bases separated the two germline ends. The CDR3 is made up of 13 amino acids. Here the CDR3 reads CASSTEGNEKLFF. CDR3 bases: TGTGCCAGCAGTACCGAGGGGAATGAAAAACTGTTTTTT.

The chain uses TRBV19 and TRBJ1-6; the match to TRBD1 covers 8 bases. Looked up from germline, CDR1 is LNHDA and CDR2 is SQIVND (reference sequence). V was pared by 1 base and J by 0 bases, with 5 bases of the junction left unmatched. The CDR3 spans 18 residues. CDR3 in DNA: TGTGCCAGTAGTATAGCCTGGACAGGGAGCTCCTATAATTCACCCCTCCACTTT. Amino acid sequence: CASSIAWTGSSYNSPLHF. The full variable domain, its missing parts supplied by reference TRBV19 and TRBJ1-6, is DGGITQSPKYLFRKEGQNVTLSCEQNLNHDAMYWYRQDPGQGLRLIYYSQIVNDFQKGDIAEGYSVSREKKESFPLTVTSAQKNPTAFYLCASSIAWTGSSYNSPLHFGNGTRLTVT.

The rearrangement joins TRBV15 to TRBJ2-5; no firm D call. Germline CDR1 and CDR2: LNHNV and YYDKDF (reference sequence). The ends were cut back, 11 bases at V and 0 bases at J, with 10 bases in the middle. This CDR3 has 12 residues. CDR3 nucleotides: TGTGCCGCTTCAAGGTACCAAGAGACCCAGTACTTC. Residues: CAASRYQETQYF.

The chain uses TRBV6-5 and TRBJ2-3; D is tentatively TRBD1 or TRBD2 (6 bases each). CDR3 length equals 14 residues. Looked up from germline, CDR1 is MNHEY and CDR2 is SVGAGI. V was cut by 10 bases and J by 0 bases, with 14 bases left in between. The CDR3 DNA sequence: TGTGCCACCCGATCGGGGGCTAGCACAGATACGCAGTATTTT. Amino acid sequence: CATRSGASTDTQYF.

This chain joins TRBV4-2 and TRBJ2-5; 7 positions match TRBD2. The V segment lost 1 base and the J segment 5 bases; nucleotides outside the gene matches: 10. The CDR3 totals 16 residues. Germline V gives CDR1 LGHNA, CDR2 YNFKEQ. The CDR3 here is CASSQVSSGTSETQYF. In DNA, the CDR3 is TGTGCCAGCAGCCAAGTGTCTAGCGGAACCTCGGAGACCCAGTACTTC.

This clone occurred a few times. This chain uses TRBV5-4 with TRBJ1-4; no clear D. The CDR3 is made up of 17 amino acids. V lost 3 bases and J 0 bases, leaving 15 bases between the germline ends. The V gene's germline CDR1 is SGHNT and CDR2 YYREEE (reference sequence). CDR3 nucleotides: TGTGCCAGCAGCTCTGGACCGTCCAGTGCAACTAATGAAAAACTGTTTTTT. Translated, it gives CASSSGPSSATNEKLFF.

J is TRBJ2-1 and V is TRBV5-4; D is unresolved. This CDR3 has 12 residues. V dropped 3 bases and J dropped 5 bases, with 6 bases sitting between them. Germline-derived CDR1 and CDR2 are SGHNT and YYREEE (reference sequence). Here the CDR3 reads CASSSPNNEQFF. CDR3 sequence (DNA): TGTGCCAGCAGCTCACCAAACAATGAGCAGTTCTTC.

This chain uses TRBV5-6 with TRBJ2-7; 10 nucleotides align to TRBD2. The germline V gene encodes CDR1 SGHDT and CDR2 YYEEEE. The ends lost 0 bases at V and 5 bases at J; junction bases unmatched: 2. CDR3 length equals 14 residues. The CDR3 nucleotides read TGTGCCAGCAGCTTGGACGGGACTAGCGACGAGCAGTACTTC. Protein product: CASSLDGTSDEQYF.

The genes are TRBV7-3 and TRBJ2-1; the D gene is possibly TRBD2 (5 bases). The CDR3 length is 13 residues. Per germline, CDR1 SGHTA and CDR2 FQGTGA. Trimming stripped 4 bases from V and 10 bases from J, with 14 bases between. CDR3: CASSSPPRLEQFF. The CDR3 DNA is TGTGCCAGCAGCTCTCCCCCCAGACTAGAGCAGTTCTTC.

The chain joins TRBV2 to TRBJ1-6; TRBD1 aligns across 8 bases. This CDR3 is 16 amino acids long. V trimming: 4 bases; J trimming: 0 bases; junction bases outside the gene matches: 2. From germline, CDR1 is SNHLY and CDR2 FYNNEI. CDR3 sequence (DNA): TGTGCCAGCAGTGGGACAGGGAGCTCCTATAATTCACCCCTCCACTTT. Amino acids: CASSGTGSSYNSPLHF.

The chain uses TRBV7-9 and TRBJ1-6; D unresolved. The germline gives CDR1 SEHNR, CDR2 FQNEAQ (reference sequence). The CDR3 contains 17 residues. The V and J ends lost 1 base and 9 bases respectively, with 19 bases between them. The CDR3 reads CASSLVGSPGFRSPLHF. CDR3 sequence (DNA): TGTGCCAGCAGCTTAGTAGGATCTCCGGGTTTTCGTTCACCCCTCCACTTT.

The gene calls are TRBV4-1 and TRBJ2-5; 7 positions agree with TRBD2. Germline CDR1 reads MGHRA; CDR2 reads YSYEKL. J lost 2 bases, V lost 5 bases, and 5 bases had no gene match. This CDR3 is 14 amino acids long. The CDR3 loop is CASSTLAEQETQYF. CDR3 coding DNA: TGCGCCAGCAGCACCCTAGCGGAACAAGAGACCCAGTACTTC.

V is TRBV2 and J is TRBJ1-3, with TRBD1 as a possible D gene (5 bases). With 0 bases removed from V and 4 bases from J, the gap between germline ends came to 10 bases. Germline lookup yields CDR1 SNHLY and CDR2 FYNNEI. The CDR3 sequence is 15 residues long. The CDR3 spells CASSEAPGRGNTIYF. The CDR3 DNA reads TGTGCCAGCAGTGAAGCCCCAGGGAGGGGAAACACCATATATTTT.

The chain carries TRBV7-8 and TRBJ2-2, with D perhaps TRBD1 (6 bases). Trimming removed 4 bases at V and 0 bases at J, with 18 bases between. The CDR3 runs to 18 residues. Germline lookup yields CDR1 SGHVS and CDR2 FQNEAQ. The CDR3: CASSSHRLGGANTGELFF. CDR3 bases: TGTGCCAGCAGCTCACATCGTCTTGGGGGCGCGAACACCGGGGAGCTGTTTTTT.

The rearrangement uses TRBV27 and TRBJ2-7; 9 nucleotides match TRBD1. Per the germline V gene, CDR1 is MNHEY and CDR2 is SMNVEV (reference sequence). This CDR3 is 15 amino acids long. V gave up 5 bases and J gave up 2 bases; unmatched junction bases: 7. The CDR3 protein is CASSPGQGQTYEQYF. The DNA for the CDR3 is TGTGCCAGCAGTCCCGGACAGGGGCAAACCTACGAGCAGTACTTC.

The table lists this clone with a few counts. The chain carries TRBV5-6 and TRBJ2-7; no clear D. V was trimmed by 1 base and J by 4 bases, leaving 9 bases between them. Germline V gives CDR1 SGHDT, CDR2 YYEEEE. The CDR3 consists of 13 residues. CDR3 bases: TGTGCCAGCAGCTTGATCGCGTTTTACGAGCAGTACTTC. It encodes CASSLIAFYEQYF.